Below are 25 T cell receptor beta chains sequenced from a single sample in a study of CD8+CD57+ T cells in acquired aplastic anemia. The study profiled TCR beta VDJ and CDR3 using genomic DNA as template. TCRdb re-analysed the reads in MiXCR, keeping a single row per CDR3 protein. The sample shows some 140,000 distinct CDR3 sequences, 35% to 50% of them seen only once. Sequencing input: sorted CD4+, CD8+, or CD8+CD57+ T cells (not recorded which) from PBMCs. The receptors stem from a human donor in good health, serving as a control.

This clonotype has a count of ten or more. The chain has TRBV10-3 and TRBJ2-5, with 7 positions matching TRBD2. The CDR3 length is 15 residues. V trimming: 6 bases; J trimming: 6 bases; junction bases outside the gene matches: 13. Germline CDR1 is ENHRY and CDR2 is SYGVKD. CDR3 in DNA: TGTGCCATCAGCGAACTGGGAGGGCCCGAAAAGACCCAGTACTTC. It specifies CAISELGGPEKTQYF.

This clonotype was seen a few times. This chain connects TRBV28 to TRBJ1-2, with D perhaps matching TRBD1 (6 bases). Per the germline V gene, CDR1 is MDHEN and CDR2 is SYDVKM. V lost 6 bases, J lost 5 bases, and 19 bases lay in between. This CDR3 is 15 amino acids long. The CDR3 nucleotides are TGTGCCAGCAGCCCAGGACCCTGGGGGGCGTATGGCTACACCTTC. This codes for CASSPGPWGAYGYTF.

In regard to this clonotype: A much larger clone differs by one base, so this may be a read error. The CDR3 end shows no conserved phenylalanine or tryptophan, and so a read error is likely. The rearrangement joins TRBV6-1 to TRBJ1-3; no definite D call. Per germline, CDR1 MNHNS and CDR2 SASEGT. V was clipped by 2 bases and J by 11 bases, with 10 bases between them. This CDR3 spans 12 amino acids. The CDR3 bases are TGTGCCAGCAGTGAAACGTGGTCCCCCATATATTCT. This gives the protein CASSETWSPIYS.

This clonotype was seen repeatedly, ten times or more. The chain recombines TRBV11-3 with TRBJ2-5; D remains unclear. The germline V gene encodes CDR1 SGHNT and CDR2 YENEEA. With 1 base removed from V and 3 bases from J, the gap between germline ends came to 6 bases. The CDR3 has 13 amino acids. The CDR3 is CASSLGHKETQYF. CDR3 nucleotides: TGTGCCAGCAGCTTAGGTCATAAAGAGACCCAGTACTTC.

This clonotype was found many times. One end of the junction fails to match germline, which may point to a read error. The genes are TRBV2 and TRBJ2-7; D is unresolved. The germline gives CDR1 SNHLY, CDR2 FYNNEI. The CDR3 extends over 14 amino acids. Here the CDR3 reads CASSDTAIRPTQDF. The CDR3 DNA follows: TGTGCCAGCAGTGATACGGCCATCCGACCGACTCAGGACTTC.

This clonotype was observed a few times. This is likely a read error, given that the CDR3 carries no conserved phenylalanine or tryptophan at its end. The chain recombines TRBV5-1 with TRBJ2-1, with TRBD2 identical over 8 bases. V shed 0 bases and J 3 bases; nucleotides not matched to a gene: 8. Germline-derived CDR1 and CDR2 are SGHRS and YFSETQ. CDR3 length equals 17 residues. The CDR3 sequence is CASSLGGSGKFYNEQFL. CDR3 DNA sequence: TGCGCCAGCAGCTTGGGAGGTAGCGGGAAATTCTACAATGAGCAGTTCCTC.

This clonotype was counted ten times or more. The gene calls are TRBV6-5 and TRBJ2-2; 7 nucleotides line up with TRBD1. Germline V gene data show CDR1 as MNHEY and CDR2 as SVGAGI. Trimming took 4 bases from V and 0 from J; bases not matched to a gene: 2. The CDR3 is made up of 15 amino acids. The CDR3 coding sequence is TGTGCCAGCAGTTTCGGGACAGCGAACACCGGGGAGCTGTTTTTT. It encodes CASSFGTANTGELFF.

This clonotype was counted at least ten times. The rearrangement joins TRBV20-1 to TRBJ2-5, with 7 bases aligning to TRBD1. The ends lost 3 bases at V and 6 bases at J; junction bases unmatched: 13. CDR3 size: 15 residues. The germline V gene encodes CDR1 DFQATT and CDR2 SNEGSKA (reference sequence). This chain's CDR3 is CSASPLDGQEQTQYF. The CDR3 DNA reads TGCAGTGCTAGCCCCCTCGATGGACAGGAACAGACCCAGTACTTC.

The gene calls are TRBV5-1 and TRBJ2-7; 7 bases match TRBD1. The germline CDR1 and CDR2 sequences are SGHRS and YFSETQ. The CDR3 sequence is 13 residues long. V was pared by 2 bases and J by 7 bases, with 6 bases of the junction left unmatched. This CDR3 is CASSFLQGNEQYV. In nucleotides, the CDR3 is TGCGCCAGCAGCTTTTTACAGGGGAATGAGCAGTACGTC.

This clonotype has a handful of counts. The V gene is TRBV30, the J gene TRBJ2-1, with a possible D match to TRBD2 (5 bases). Trimming left V 4 bases short and J 0 bases short, with 10 bases between. CDR3 length: 14 residues. The germline V gene encodes CDR1 GTSNPN and CDR2 SVGIG (reference sequence). The CDR3 nucleotides read TGTGCCTGGAACAAAGGGAGCTCCTACAATGAGCAGTTCTTC. This encodes CAWNKGSSYNEQFF.

In this sample, this clonotype turned up many times. V is TRBV19 and J is TRBJ1-2; TRBD1 matches at 7 bases. Germline CDR1 LNHDA, CDR2 SQIVND (reference sequence). The J segment lost 7 bases and the V segment lost 7 bases, leaving 24 bases of the junction unmatched. CDR3 length: 18 residues. The CDR3 DNA is TGTGCCAGTATCGACCCAGGGACGTGGGACAGCAGAGGTGGTGGCTACACCTTC. As protein: CASIDPGTWDSRGGGYTF.

The sample holds many counts of this clonotype. The rearrangement links TRBV28 to TRBJ1-6; 8 bases fit TRBD1. CDR1 is MDHEN and CDR2 is SYDVKM in the germline V gene. J was trimmed by 9 bases and V by 3 bases; bases with no gene match: 1. The CDR3 has 13 amino acids. CDR3 sequence reads: CASSLTGVSPLHF. DNA of the CDR3: TGTGCCAGCAGTTTGACAGGGGTTTCACCCCTCCACTTT.

Turning to this clonotype: A much larger clone sits a single nucleotide away, making a read error possible. This chain links TRBV25-1 with TRBJ2-5; tentative D call: TRBD1 (6 bases). The germline V and J ends were trimmed by 2 bases and 2 bases, with 12 bases remaining between them. Germline V CDR1 and CDR2: MGHDK, SYGVNS. This CDR3 contains 15 residues. The DNA for the CDR3 is TGTGCCAGCAGTGAACCTGGGACATCACAAGAGACCCAGTACTTC. Amino acid sequence: CASSEPGTSQETQYF.

In its sample, this clonotype was seen many times. The chain carries TRBV7-9 and TRBJ2-3; D gene ambiguous. This CDR3 is 15 amino acids long. V was trimmed by 5 bases and J by 2 bases, leaving 14 bases between them. CDR1 and CDR2 (germline): SEHNR, FQNEAQ (reference sequence). The CDR3 spells CASSPGRAPTDTQYF. DNA of the CDR3: TGTGCCAGCAGCCCCGGACGGGCACCCACAGATACGCAGTATTTT. The full variable domain, with the rest looked up from reference TRBV7-9 and TRBJ2-3, is DTGVSQNPRHKITKRGQNVTFRCDPISEHNRLYWYRQTLGQGPEFLTYFQNEAQLEKSRLLSDRFSAERPKGSFSTLEIQRTEQGDSAMYLCASSPGRAPTDTQYFGPGTRLTVL.

This clonotype was seen once. The V and J genes are TRBV9 and TRBJ1-2; D remains unclear. The CDR3 has 14 amino acids. The V gene lost 0 bases and the J gene lost 3 bases, with 9 bases spanning the gap. The germline CDR1 and CDR2 sequences are SGDLS and YYNGEE. CDR3 nucleotides: TGTGCCAGCAGCGTAGACCCAGCAGACTATGGCTACACCTTC. It translates to CASSVDPADYGYTF.

This chain uses TRBV25-1 with TRBJ1-2; maybe TRBD1 (5 bases). The CDR3 has 14 residues. V was cut by 4 bases and J by 4 bases, with 13 bases left in between. From germline, CDR1 is MGHDK and CDR2 SYGVNS. The CDR3 spells CASSGQTESYGYTF. CDR3 coding DNA: TGTGCCAGCAGTGGTCAGACAGAATCCTATGGCTACACCTTC.

The genes are TRBV2 and TRBJ1-6; the D is unclear. V was pared by 0 bases and J by 11 bases, with 20 bases between. The CDR3 length is 17 residues. CDR1 and CDR2 (germline): SNHLY, FYNNEI. The CDR3 here is CASSEAGSSNSFAPLHF. CDR3 in DNA: TGTGCCAGCAGTGAAGCGGGGAGCAGTAATTCTTTCGCACCCCTCCACTTT. The complete variable domain, with remaining parts taken from reference TRBV2 and TRBJ1-6, reads EPEVTQTPSHQVTQMGQEVILRCVPISNHLYFYWYRQILGQKVEFLVSFYNNEISEKSEIFDDQFSVERPDGSNFTLKIRSTKLEDSAMYFCASSEAGSSNSFAPLHFGNGTRLTVT.

The chain joins TRBV15 to TRBJ2-1, with a possible D match to TRBD2 (5 bases). From germline, CDR1 is LNHNV and CDR2 YYDKDF (reference sequence). Trimming removed 3 bases at V and 2 bases at J, with 14 bases between. The CDR3 totals 16 residues. The CDR3 nucleotides read TGTGCCACCAGCAGGTATTCTAGCCGGACCTACAATGAGCAGTTCTTC. Translation gives CATSRYSSRTYNEQFF.

This clonotype was picked up many times. The rearrangement links TRBV12-3 or TRBV12-4 to TRBJ2-1, with TRBD1 as a possible D gene (6 bases). This CDR3 spans 11 amino acids. Between the trimmed V and J ends, which lost 2 bases and 10 bases, there was a span of 6 bases. The CDR3 bases are TGTGCCAGCAGTTTAAGGGGGGAGCAGTTCTTC. Its protein product is CASSLRGEQFF.

This clonotype was counted many times. The chain uses TRBV19 and TRBJ1-4; maybe TRBD1 (5 bases). CDR1 is LNHDA, CDR2 SQIVND, per germline (reference sequence). V shed 1 base and J shed 8 bases, with 14 bases lying between them. The CDR3 length is 15 residues. CDR3 region: CASSIGGGGNEKLFF. In DNA form, the CDR3 reads TGTGCCAGTAGTATAGGTGGGGGAGGCAACGAAAAACTGTTTTTT.

V usage is TRBV19 and J usage is TRBJ1-1; 9 bases fit TRBD1. V lost 4 bases, J lost 4 bases, and 4 bases stayed unmatched. Germline V CDR1 and CDR2: LNHDA, SQIVND (reference sequence). The CDR3 loop spans 14 amino acids. This chain's CDR3 is CASSTGQGRTEAFF. The CDR3 coding sequence is TGTGCCAGTAGTACCGGACAGGGGCGCACTGAAGCTTTCTTT.

This chain uses TRBV7-8 with TRBJ2-3; D is possibly TRBD2 (6 bases). Per germline, CDR1 SGHVS and CDR2 FQNEAQ. V lost 6 bases to trimming and J lost 0 bases, with 16 bases between them. This CDR3 region has 16 residues. CDR3 region: CASRFRTTGSTDTQYF. CDR3 sequence (DNA): TGTGCCAGCAGATTCAGGACTACAGGTAGCACAGATACGCAGTATTTT.

This clonotype has more than one count but fewer than ten. The chain combines TRBV25-1 with TRBJ1-2; D is undetermined. V shed 4 bases and J shed 3 bases, with 12 bases lying between them. The V gene's germline CDR1 is MGHDK and CDR2 SYGVNS. This CDR3 spans 14 amino acids. The CDR3, as DNA: TGTGCCAGCAGTGCGAGTGCAGTTGACTATGGCTACACCTTC. It specifies CASSASAVDYGYTF.

The V call is TRBV5-1, the J call TRBJ2-3, with 7 nucleotides matching TRBD2. Germline values: CDR1 SGHRS, CDR2 YFSETQ. This CDR3 is 15 amino acids long. The ends lost 1 base at V and 8 bases at J; junction bases unmatched: 10. The CDR3 nucleotides read TGCGCCAGCAGCTTGCAAGCGGGGATGGTGGGTACGCAGTATTTT. Amino acids: CASSLQAGMVGTQYF.

There are many counts of this clonotype. The chain recombines TRBV2 with TRBJ2-5, with D possibly matching TRBD1 (6 bases). CDR1 SNHLY and CDR2 FYNNEI come from the germline V gene. This CDR3 spans 13 amino acids. V lost 6 bases to trimming and J lost 1 base, with 9 bases between them. This CDR3 reads CASRGQLQETQYF. CDR3 bases: TGTGCCAGCAGAGGACAGCTCCAAGAGACCCAGTACTTC.